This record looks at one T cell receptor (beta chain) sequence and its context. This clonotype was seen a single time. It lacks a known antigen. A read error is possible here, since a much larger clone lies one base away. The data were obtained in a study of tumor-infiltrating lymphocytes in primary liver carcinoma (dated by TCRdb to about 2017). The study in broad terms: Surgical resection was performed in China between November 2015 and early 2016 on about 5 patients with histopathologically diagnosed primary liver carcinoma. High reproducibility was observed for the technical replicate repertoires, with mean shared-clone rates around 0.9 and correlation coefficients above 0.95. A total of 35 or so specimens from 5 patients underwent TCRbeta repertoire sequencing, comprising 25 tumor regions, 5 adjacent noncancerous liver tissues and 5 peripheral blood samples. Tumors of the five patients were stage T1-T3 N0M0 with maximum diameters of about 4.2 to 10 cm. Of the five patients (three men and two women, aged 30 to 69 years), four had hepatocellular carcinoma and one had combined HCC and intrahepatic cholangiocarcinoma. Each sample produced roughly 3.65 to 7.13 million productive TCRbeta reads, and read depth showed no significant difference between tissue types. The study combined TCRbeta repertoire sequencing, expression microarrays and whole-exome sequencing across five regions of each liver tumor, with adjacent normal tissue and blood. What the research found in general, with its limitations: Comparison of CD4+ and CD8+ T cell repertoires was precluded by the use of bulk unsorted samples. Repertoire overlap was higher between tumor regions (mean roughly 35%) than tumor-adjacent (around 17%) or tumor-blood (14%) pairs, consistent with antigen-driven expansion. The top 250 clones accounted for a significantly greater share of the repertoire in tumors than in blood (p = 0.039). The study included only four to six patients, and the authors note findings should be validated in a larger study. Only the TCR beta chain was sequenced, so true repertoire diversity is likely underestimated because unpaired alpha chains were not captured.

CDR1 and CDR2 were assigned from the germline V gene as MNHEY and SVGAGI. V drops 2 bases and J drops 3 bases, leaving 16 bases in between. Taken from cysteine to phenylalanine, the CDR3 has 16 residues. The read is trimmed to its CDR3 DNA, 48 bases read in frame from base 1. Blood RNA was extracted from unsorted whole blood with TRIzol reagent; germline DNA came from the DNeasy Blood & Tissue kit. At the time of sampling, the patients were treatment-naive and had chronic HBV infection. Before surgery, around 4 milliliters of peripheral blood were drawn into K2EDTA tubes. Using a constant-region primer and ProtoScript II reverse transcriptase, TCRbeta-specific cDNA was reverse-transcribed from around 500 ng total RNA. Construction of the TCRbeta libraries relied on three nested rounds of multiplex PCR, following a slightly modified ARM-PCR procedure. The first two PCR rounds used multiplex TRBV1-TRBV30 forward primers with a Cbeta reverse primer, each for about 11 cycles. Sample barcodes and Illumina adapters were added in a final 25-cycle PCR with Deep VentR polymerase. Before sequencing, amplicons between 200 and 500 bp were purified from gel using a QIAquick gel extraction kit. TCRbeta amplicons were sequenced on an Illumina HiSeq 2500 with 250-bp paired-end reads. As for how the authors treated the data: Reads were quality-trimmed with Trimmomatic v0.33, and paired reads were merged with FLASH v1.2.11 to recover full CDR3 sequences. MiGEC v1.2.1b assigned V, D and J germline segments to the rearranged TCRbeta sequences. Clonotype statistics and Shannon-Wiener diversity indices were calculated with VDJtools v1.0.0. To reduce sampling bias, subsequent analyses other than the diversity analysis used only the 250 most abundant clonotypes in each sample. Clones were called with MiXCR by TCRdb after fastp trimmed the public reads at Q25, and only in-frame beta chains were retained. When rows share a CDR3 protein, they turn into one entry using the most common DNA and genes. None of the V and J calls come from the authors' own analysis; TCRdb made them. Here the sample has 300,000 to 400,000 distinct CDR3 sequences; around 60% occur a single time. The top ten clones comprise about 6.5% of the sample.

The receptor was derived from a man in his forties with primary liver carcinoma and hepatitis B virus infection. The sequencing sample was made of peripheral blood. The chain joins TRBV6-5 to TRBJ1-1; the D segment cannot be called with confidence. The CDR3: CASSYETDMRHTEAFF. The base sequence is TGTGCCAGCAGTTACGAAACCGACATGAGGCACACTGAAGCTTTCTTT.